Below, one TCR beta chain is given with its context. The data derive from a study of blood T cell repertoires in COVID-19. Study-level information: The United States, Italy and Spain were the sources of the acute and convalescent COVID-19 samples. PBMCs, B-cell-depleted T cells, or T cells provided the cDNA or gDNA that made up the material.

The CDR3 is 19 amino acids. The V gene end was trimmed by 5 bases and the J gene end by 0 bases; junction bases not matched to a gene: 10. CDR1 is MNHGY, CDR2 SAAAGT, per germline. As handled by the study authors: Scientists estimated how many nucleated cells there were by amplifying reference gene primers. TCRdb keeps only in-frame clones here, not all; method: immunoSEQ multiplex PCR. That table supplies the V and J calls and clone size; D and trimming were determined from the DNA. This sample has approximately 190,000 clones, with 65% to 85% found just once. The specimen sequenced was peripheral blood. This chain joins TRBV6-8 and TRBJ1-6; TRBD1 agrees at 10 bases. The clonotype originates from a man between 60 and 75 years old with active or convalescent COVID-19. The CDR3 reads CASSPTGGVCHSYNSPLHF. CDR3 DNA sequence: TGTGCCAGCAGTCCGACAGGGGGCGTCTGCCACTCCTATAATTCACCCCTCCACTTT.